This T cell receptor beta chain was documented in a study of identical twins. V lost 4 bases and J lost 1, with 11 bases in between. CDR3 length equals 14 residues. Per germline, CDR1 SGHRS and CDR2 YFSETQ. A universal primer site came from template switching; cDNA carried unique molecular identifiers. TCRdb reprocessed the 5' RACE reads via MiXCR and lists one record per CDR3 protein. Of about 200,000 distinct CDR3 sequences in the sample, roughly 9.4% were seen once. This clonotype showed up just a few times. Every donor was a healthy Caucasian. The sequence was obtained from a woman aged 18-29 years in good health. The sample was memory (CD45RO+) T cells sorted from blood. This rearrangement joins TRBV5-1 to TRBJ2-5; perhaps TRBD1 as D (5 bases). CDR3 sequence (DNA): TGCGCCAGCAGCCCCGGACAAGTCCAAGAGACCCAGTACTTC. This gives the protein CASSPGQVQETQYF.